Listed here are 2 T cell receptor beta chains from one sample, sequenced in a study of T cell changes during pregnancy in multiple sclerosis. Generated by immunoSEQ multiplex PCR, the TCRdb table keeps only in-frame clones and is missing some. The table records around 78,000 clones, 91% of them present only once. The sequenced sample was peripheral blood, obtained in the third trimester of pregnancy. These receptors were collected from a female donor in good health, enrolled as a control in a pregnancy study.

This chain joins TRBV6-6 and TRBJ2-5, with 7 bases identical to TRBD1. The length of the CDR3 is 15 residues. Germline CDR1 is MNHNY and CDR2 is SVGAGI (reference sequence). The junction had 10 bases not matched to a gene; V was cut back by 2 bases and J by 7 bases. The CDR3 region has the DNA TGTGCCAGCAGTTACGGGGCCAGGGGGTCGGTGACCCAGTACTTC. It codes for CASSYGARGSVTQYF.

The CDR3 spells CASSLLGGAGTDTQYF. DNA of the CDR3: TGTGCCAGCAGTTTATTAGGGGGGGCAGGCACAGATACGCAGTATTTT. The chain has TRBV28 and TRBJ2-3, with D tentatively TRBD2 (7 bases). Germline V gene lookup returns CDR1 MDHEN and CDR2 SYDVKM. The CDR3 spans 16 residues. The V end was cut by 1 base, the J end by 1 base, with 12 bases between.